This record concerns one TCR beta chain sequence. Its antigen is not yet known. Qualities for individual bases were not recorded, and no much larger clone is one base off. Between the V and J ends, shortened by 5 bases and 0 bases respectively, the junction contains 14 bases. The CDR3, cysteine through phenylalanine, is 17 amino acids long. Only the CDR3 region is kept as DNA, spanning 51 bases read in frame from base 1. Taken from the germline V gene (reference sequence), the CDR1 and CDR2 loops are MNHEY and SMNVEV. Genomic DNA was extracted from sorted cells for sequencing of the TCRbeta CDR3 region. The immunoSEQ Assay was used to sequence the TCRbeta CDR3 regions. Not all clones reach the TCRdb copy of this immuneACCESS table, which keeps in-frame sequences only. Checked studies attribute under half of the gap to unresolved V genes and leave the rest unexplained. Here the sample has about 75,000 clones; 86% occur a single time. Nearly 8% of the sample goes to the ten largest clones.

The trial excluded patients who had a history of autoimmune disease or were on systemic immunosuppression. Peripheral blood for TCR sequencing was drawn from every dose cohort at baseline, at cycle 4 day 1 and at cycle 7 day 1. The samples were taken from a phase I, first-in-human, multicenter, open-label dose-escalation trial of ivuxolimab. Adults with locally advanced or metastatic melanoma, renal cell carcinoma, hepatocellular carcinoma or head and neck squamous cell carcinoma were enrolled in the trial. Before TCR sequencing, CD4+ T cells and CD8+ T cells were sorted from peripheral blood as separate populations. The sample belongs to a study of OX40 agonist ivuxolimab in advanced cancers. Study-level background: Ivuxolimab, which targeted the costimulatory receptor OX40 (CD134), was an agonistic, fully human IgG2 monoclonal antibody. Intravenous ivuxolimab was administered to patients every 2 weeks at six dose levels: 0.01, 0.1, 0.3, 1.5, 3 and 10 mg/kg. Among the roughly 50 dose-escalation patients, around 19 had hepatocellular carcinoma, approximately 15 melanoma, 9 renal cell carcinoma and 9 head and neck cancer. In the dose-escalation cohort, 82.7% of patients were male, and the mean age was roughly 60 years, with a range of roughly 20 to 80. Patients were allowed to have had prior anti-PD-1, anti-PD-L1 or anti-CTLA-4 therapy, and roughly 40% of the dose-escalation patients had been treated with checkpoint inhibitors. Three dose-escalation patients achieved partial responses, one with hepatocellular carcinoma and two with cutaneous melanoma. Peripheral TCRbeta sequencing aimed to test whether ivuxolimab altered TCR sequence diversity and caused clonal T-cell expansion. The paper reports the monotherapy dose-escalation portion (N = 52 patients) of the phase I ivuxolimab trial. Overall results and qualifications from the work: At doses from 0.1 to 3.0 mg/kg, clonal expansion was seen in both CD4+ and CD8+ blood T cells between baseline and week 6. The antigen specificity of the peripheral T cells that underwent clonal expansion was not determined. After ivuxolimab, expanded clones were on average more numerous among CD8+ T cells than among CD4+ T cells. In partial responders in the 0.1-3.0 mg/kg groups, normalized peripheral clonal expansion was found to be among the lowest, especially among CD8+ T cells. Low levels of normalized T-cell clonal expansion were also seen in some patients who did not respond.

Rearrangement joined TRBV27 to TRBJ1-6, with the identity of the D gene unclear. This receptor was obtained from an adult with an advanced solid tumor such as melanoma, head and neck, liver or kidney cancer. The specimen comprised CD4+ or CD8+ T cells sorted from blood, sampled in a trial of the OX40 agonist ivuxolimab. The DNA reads TGTGCCAGCAGTGCCCGGGCCACCAGCTCCTATAATTCACCCCTCCACTTT. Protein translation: CASSARATSSYNSPLHF.